The following is a TCR beta chain sequence with its context. Original processing notes: Estimates of nucleated cell counts were drawn from the amplification of reference gene primers. Data came from immunoSEQ multiplex PCR; TCRdb stores just in-frame clones and leaves some out. That table furnishes V, J and clone size, whereas the DNA furnished D and trimming. The repertoire holds 150,000 or so clones, over 70% seen once, with 0.5% to 0.65% in the top ten. This sample is drawn from a study of blood T cell repertoires in COVID-19. Study details: Acute and convalescent COVID-19 specimens originated in the United States, Italy and Spain.

Per the germline V gene, CDR1 is LGHNA and CDR2 is YNFKEQ. Losses at the gene ends were 0 bases for V and 5 bases for J; bases not matched to a gene: 4. CDR3 size: 15 residues. This receptor was obtained from a man in his 60s with acute or convalescent COVID-19. The sequenced material came from peripheral blood. The chain joins TRBV4-2 to TRBJ2-1, with 7 bases matching TRBD1. CDR3 amino acids: CASSQDWGQHNEQFF. CDR3 nucleotide sequence: TGTGCCAGCAGCCAAGATTGGGGACAGCACAATGAGCAGTTCTTC.